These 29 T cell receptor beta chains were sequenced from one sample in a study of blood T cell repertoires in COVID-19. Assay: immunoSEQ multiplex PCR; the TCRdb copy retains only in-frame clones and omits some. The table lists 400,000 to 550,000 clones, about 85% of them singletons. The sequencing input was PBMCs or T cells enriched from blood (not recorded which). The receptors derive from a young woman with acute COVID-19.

CDR3: CASSGSPAGGYTF. CDR3 in DNA: TGTGCCAGCAGCGGTAGCCCGGCGGGGGGCTACACCTTC. V is TRBV9 and J is TRBJ1-2; no clear D. Germline CDR1 SGDLS, CDR2 YYNGEE. The CDR3 runs 13 residues. V was cut by 3 bases and J by 8 bases, with 14 bases left in between.

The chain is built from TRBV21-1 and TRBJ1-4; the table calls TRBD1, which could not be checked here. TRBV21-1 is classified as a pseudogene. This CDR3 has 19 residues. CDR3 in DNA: TGTGCCAGCAGCAAAGGAGAAGGGACAGGGGCGGTAGAGGGTGAAAAACTGTTTTTT. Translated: CASSKGEGTGAVEGEKLFF.

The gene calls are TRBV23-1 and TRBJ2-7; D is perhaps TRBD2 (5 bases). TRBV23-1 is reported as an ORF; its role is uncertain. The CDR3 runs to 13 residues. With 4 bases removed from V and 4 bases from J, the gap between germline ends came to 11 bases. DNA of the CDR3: TGCGCCAGCAGTCGGACGAGGGATTACGAGCAGTACTTC. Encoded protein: CASSRTRDYEQYF.

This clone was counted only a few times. This chain's CDR3 is CASRLSGGPHTGELFF. Here the CDR3 DNA reads TGTGCCAGCAGACTTTCGGGGGGGCCGCACACCGGGGAGCTGTTTTTT. The chain uses TRBV3-1 (or the pseudogene TRBV3-2) and TRBJ2-2, with 8 bases that match TRBD2. This CDR3 comprises 16 residues. After removal of 6 bases from V and 3 bases from J, the junction contained 9 bases not matched to a gene. Germline CDR1 is LGHDT and CDR2 is YNNKEL (reference sequence).

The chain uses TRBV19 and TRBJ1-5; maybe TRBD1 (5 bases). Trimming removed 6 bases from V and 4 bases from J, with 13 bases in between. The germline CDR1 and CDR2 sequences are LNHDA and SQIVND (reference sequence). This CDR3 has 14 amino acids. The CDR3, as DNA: TGTGCCAGTAGGGGGCAGGCAAATAATCAGCCCCAGCATTTT. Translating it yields CASRGQANNQPQHF.

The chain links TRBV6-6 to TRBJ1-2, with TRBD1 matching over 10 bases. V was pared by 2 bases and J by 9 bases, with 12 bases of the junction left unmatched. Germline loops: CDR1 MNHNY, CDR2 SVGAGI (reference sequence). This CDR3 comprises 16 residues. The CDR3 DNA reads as TGTGCCAGCAGTTACAGTGTTCAGACAGGGGGCAGGAGCTACACCTTC. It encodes CASSYSVQTGGRSYTF.

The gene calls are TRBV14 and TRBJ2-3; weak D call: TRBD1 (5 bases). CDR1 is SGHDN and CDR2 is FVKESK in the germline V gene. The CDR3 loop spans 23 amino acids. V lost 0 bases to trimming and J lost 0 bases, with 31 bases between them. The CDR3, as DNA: TGTGCCAGCAGCCAAGATATTGCAGGGTCTATGGGCCCTTTCTTCGACAGCACAGATACGCAGTATTTT. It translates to CASSQDIAGSMGPFFDSTDTQYF.

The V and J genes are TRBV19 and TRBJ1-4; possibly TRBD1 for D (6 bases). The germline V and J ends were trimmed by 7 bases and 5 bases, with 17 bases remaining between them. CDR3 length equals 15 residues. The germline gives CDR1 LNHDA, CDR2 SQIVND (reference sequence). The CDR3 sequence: CASKDMGQLNEKLFF. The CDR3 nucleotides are TGTGCCAGTAAAGATATGGGACAACTAAATGAAAAACTGTTTTTT.

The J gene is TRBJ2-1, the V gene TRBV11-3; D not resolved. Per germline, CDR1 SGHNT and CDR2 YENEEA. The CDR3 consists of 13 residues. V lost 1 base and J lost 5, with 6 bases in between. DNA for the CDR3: TGTGCCAGCAGCTTAGTCCACAACAATGAGCAGTTCTTC. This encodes CASSLVHNNEQFF. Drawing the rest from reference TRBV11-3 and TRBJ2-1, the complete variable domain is EAGVVQSPRYKIIEKKQPVAFWCNPISGHNTLYWYLQNLGQGPELLIRYENEEAVDDSQLPKDRFSAERLKGVDSTLKIQPAELGDSAVYLCASSLVHNNEQFFGPGTRLTVL.

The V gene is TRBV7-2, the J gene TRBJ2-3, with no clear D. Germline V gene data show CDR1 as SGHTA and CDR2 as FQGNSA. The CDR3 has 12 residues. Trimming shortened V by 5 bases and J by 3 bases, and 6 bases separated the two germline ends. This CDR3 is CASSAETDTQYF. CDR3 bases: TGTGCCAGCAGCGCCGAGACAGATACGCAGTATTTT.

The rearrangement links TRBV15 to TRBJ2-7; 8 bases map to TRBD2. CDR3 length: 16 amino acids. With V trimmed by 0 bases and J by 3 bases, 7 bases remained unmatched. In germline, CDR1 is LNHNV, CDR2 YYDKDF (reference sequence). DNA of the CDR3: TGTGCCACCAGCAGAGATCGCGATAGCGGGGACTACGAGCAGTACTTC. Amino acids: CATSRDRDSGDYEQYF.

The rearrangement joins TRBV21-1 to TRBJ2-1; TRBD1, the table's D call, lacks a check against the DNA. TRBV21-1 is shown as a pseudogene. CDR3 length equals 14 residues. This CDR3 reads CARGQHKGDDEQFF. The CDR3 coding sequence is TGTGCCAGGGGACAGCATAAGGGAGATGATGAGCAGTTCTTC.

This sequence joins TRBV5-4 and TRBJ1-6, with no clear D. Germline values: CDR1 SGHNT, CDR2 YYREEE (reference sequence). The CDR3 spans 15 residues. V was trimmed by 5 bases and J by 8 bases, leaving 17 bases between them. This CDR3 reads CASRVRLTSDSPLHF. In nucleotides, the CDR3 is TGTGCCAGCAGGGTGAGACTAACTTCGGATTCACCCCTCCACTTT.

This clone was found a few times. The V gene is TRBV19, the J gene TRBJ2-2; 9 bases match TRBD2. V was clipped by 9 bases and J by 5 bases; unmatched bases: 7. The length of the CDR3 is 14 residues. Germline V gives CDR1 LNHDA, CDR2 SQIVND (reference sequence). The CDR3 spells CASLAGVETGELFF. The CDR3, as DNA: TGTGCCAGCTTAGCGGGAGTCGAGACCGGGGAGCTGTTTTTT.

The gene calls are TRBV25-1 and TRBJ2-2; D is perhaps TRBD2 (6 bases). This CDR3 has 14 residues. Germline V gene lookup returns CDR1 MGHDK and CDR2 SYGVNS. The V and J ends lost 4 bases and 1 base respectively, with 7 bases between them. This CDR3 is CASSGRENTGELFF. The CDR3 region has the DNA TGTGCCAGCAGTGGGCGGGAGAACACCGGGGAGCTGTTTTTT.

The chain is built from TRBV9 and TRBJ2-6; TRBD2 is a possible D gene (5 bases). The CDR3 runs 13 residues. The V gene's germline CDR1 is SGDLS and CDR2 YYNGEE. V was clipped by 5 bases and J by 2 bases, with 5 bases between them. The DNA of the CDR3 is TGTGCCAGCAGGGGAGCTGGGGCCAACGTCCTGACTTTC. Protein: CASRGAGANVLTF.

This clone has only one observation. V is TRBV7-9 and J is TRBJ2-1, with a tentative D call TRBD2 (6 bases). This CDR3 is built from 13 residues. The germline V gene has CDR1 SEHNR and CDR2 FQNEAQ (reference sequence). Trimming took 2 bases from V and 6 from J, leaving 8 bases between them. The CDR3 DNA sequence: TGTGCCAGCAGCTTAATGGAGGGCAATGAGCAGTTCTTC. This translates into CASSLMEGNEQFF.

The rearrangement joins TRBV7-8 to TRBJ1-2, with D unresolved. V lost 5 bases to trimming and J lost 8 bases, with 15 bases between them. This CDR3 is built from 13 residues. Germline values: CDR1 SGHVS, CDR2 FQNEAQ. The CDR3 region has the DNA TGTGCCAGCAGCCGATCCGACGTCGGGGGCTACACCTTC. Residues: CASSRSDVGGYTF.

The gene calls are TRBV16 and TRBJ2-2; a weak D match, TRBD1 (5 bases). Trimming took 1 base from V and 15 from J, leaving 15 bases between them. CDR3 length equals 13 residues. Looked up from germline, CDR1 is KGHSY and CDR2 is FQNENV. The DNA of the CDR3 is TGTGCCAGCAGCCAATATACGGCAGGGATGATGTTTTTT. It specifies CASSQYTAGMMFF.

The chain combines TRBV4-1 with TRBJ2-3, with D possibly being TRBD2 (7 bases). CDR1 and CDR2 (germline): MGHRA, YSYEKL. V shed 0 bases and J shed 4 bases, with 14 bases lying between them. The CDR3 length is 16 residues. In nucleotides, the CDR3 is TGCGCCAGCAGCCAAGAAAGAGGGGGGGAAGCAGATACGCAGTATTTT. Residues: CASSQERGGEADTQYF.

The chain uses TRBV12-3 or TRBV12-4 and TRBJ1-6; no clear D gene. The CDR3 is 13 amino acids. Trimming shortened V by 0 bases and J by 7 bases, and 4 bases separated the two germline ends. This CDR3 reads CASSLARNSPLHF. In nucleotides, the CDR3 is TGTGCCAGCAGTTTAGCGAGGAATTCACCCCTCCACTTT.

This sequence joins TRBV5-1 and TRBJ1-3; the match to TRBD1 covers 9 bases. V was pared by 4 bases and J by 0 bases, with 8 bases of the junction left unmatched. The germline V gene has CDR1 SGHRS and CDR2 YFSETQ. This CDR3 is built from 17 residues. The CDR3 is CASSVRDRDFSGNTIYF. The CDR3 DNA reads TGCGCCAGCAGCGTCCGGGACAGGGACTTCTCTGGAAACACCATATATTTT.

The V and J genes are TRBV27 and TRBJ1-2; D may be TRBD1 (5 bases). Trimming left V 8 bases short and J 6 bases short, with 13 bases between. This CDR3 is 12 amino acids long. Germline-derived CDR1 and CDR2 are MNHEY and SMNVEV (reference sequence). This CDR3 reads CASGASLDGYTF. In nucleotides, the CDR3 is TGTGCCAGCGGGGCCAGCCTTGATGGCTACACCTTC.

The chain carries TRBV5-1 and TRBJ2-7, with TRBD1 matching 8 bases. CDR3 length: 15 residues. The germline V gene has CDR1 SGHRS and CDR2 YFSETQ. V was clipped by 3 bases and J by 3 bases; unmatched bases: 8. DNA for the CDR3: TGCGCCAGCAGCTACCACAGGGGGTGGAACTACGAGCAGTACTTC. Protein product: CASSYHRGWNYEQYF.

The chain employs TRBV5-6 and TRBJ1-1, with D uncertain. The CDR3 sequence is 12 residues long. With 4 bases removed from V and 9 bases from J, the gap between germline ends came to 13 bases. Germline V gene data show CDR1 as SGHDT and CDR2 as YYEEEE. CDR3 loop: CASSRRRDKAFF. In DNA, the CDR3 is TGTGCCAGCAGCCGAAGACGGGATAAAGCTTTCTTT.

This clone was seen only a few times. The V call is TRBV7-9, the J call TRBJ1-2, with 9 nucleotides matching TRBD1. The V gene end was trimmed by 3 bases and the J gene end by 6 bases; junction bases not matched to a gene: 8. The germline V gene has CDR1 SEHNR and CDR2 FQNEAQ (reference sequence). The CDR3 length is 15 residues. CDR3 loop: CASSFSDRGGDGYTF. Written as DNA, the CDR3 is TGTGCCAGCAGCTTTTCCGACAGGGGGGGAGATGGCTACACCTTC.

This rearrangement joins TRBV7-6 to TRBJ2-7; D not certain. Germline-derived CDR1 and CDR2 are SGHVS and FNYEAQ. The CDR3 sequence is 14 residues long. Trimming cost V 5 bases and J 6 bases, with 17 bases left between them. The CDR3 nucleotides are TGTGCCAGCAGCCCCAGCAGGTCAACCTCCGAGCAGTACTTC. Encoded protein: CASSPSRSTSEQYF.

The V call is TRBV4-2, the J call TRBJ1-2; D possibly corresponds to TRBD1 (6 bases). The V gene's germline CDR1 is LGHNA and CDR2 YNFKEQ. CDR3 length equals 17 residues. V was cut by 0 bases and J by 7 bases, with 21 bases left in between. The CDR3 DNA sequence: TGTGCCAGCAGCCAAGAAGGCCTCGCTAGGGGGTTGCTTGGCTACACCTTC. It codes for CASSQEGLARGLLGYTF.

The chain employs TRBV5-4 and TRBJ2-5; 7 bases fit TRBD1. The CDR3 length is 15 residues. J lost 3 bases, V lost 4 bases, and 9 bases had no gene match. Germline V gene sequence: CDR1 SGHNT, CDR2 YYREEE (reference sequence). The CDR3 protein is CASSHNWGQKETQYF. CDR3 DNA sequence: TGTGCCAGCAGCCACAATTGGGGACAGAAAGAGACCCAGTACTTC. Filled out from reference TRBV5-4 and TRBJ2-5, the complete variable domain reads ETGVTQSPTHLIKTRGQQVTLRCSSQSGHNTVSWYQQALGQGPQFIFQYYREEENGRGNFPPRFSGLQFPNYSSELNVNALELDDSALYLCASSHNWGQKETQYFGPGTRLLVL.